Described below is a single T cell receptor (beta chain) sequence and its context. Unmatched junction bases numbered 13, after V lost 7 bases and J lost 8 bases. This CDR3 region has 14 residues. Germline CDR1 and CDR2: SQVTM and ANQGSEA. This sample was included in a study of human T cells and chemical hapten exposure. The wider study: During the roughly 25-week study period, patients had diphenylcyclopropenone applied to the scalp every week.

Time point of the sample: patch test 3, about 24 weeks after DPC sensitization. The treatment: therapeutic diphenylcyclopropenone sensitization with weekly scalp DPC. One entry per CDR3 protein results from TCRdb running MiXCR on the RACE reads. The sample consists of about 190,000 distinct CDR3 sequences, about 25% of them appearing once. The rearrangement joins TRBV29-1 to TRBJ2-1; TRBD2 aligns across 8 bases. This material consisted of whole blood, taken in connection with sensitization to the hapten diphenylcyclopropenone (DPC). This receptor was taken from a woman aged 40 to 55 with alopecia areata. Some clones in this sample may be carry-over from other donors' samples. The CDR3 spells CSASLGSGGDEQFF. The CDR3 bases are TGCAGCGCCTCCCTCGGGAGCGGGGGCGATGAGCAGTTCTTC.